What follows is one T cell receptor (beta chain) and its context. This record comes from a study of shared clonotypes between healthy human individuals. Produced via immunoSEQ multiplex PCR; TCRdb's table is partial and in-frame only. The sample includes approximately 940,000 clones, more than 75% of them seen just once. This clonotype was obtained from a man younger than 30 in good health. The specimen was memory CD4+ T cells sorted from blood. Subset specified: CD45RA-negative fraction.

The CDR3 here is CSVNRGSYGYTF. The CDR3 region has the DNA TGCAGCGTGAACAGGGGTAGCTATGGCTACACCTTC. V usage is TRBV29-1 and J usage is TRBJ1-2, with 7 bases lining up with TRBD1. Germline loops: CDR1 SQVTM, CDR2 ANQGSEA. V was pared by 6 bases and J by 4 bases, with 5 bases of the junction left unmatched. CDR3 length: 12 residues.